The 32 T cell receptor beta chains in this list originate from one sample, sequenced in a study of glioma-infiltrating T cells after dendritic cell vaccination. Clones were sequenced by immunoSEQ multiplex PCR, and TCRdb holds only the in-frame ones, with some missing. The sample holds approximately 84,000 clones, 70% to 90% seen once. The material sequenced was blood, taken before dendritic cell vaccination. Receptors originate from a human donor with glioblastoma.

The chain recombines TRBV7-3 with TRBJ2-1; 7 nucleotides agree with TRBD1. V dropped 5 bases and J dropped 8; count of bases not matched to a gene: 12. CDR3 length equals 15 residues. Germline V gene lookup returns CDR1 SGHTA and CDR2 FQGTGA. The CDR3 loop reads CASSPRQGMLDEQFF. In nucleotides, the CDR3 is TGTGCCAGCAGCCCCCGACAGGGTATGTTGGATGAGCAGTTCTTC. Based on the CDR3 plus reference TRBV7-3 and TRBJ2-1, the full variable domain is GAGVSQTPSNKVTEKGKYVELRCDPISGHTALYWYRQSLGQGPEFLIYFQGTGAADDSGLPNDRFFAVRPEGSVSTLKIQRTERGDSAVYLCASSPRQGMLDEQFFGPGTRLTVL.

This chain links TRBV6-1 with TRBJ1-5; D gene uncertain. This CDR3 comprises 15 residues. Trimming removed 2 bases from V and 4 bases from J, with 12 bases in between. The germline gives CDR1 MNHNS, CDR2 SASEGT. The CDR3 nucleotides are TGTGCCAGCAGTGAAAGTAACGGTTTTAATCAGCCCCAGCATTTT. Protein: CASSESNGFNQPQHF.

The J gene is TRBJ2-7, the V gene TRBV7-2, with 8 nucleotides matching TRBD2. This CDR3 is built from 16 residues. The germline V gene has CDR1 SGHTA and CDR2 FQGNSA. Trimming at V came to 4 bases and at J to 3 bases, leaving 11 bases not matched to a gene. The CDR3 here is CASSSGGSGGYYEQYF. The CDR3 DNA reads TGTGCCAGCAGCTCTGGGGGGAGCGGGGGTTACTACGAGCAGTACTTC.

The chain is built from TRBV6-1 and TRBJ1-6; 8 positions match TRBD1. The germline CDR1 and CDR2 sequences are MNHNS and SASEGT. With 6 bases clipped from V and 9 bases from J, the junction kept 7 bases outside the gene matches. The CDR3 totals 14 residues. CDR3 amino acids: CASSGQGYGSPLHF. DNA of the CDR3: TGTGCCAGCAGCGGACAGGGCTACGGTTCACCCCTCCACTTT.

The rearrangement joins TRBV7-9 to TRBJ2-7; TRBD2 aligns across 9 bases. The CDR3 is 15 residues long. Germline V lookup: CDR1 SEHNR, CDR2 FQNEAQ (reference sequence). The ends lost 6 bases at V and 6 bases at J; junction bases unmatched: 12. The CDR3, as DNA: TGTGCCAGCAGTCTAGGAGGGACTAGCTTCGTCGAGCAGTACTTC. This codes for CASSLGGTSFVEQYF. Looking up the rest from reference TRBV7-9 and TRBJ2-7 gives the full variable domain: DTGVSQNPRHKITKRGQNVTFRCDPISEHNRLYWYRQTLGQGPEFLTYFQNEAQLEKSRLLSDRFSAERPKGSFSTLEIQRTEQGDSAMYLCASSLGGTSFVEQYFGPGTRLTVT.

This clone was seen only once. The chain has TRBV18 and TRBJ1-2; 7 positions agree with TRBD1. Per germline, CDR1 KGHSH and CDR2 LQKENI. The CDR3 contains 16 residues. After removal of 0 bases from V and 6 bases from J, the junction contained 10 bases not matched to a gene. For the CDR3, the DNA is TGTGCCAGCTCACCACCGTTAGGGGGCAAAACCCATGGCTACACCTTC. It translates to CASSPPLGGKTHGYTF.

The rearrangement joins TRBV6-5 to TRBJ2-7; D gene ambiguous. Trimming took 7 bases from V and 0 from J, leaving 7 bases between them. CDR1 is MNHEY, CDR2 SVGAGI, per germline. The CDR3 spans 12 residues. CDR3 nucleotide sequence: TGTGCCAGCAAAGCTAACTCCTACGAGCAGTACTTC. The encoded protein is CASKANSYEQYF.

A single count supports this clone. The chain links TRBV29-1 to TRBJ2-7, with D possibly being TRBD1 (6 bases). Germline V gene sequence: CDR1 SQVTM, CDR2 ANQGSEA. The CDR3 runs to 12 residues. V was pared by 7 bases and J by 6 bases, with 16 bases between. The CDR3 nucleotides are TGCAGCGCCGGCCGGACAGATACCGAGCAGTACTTC. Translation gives CSAGRTDTEQYF.

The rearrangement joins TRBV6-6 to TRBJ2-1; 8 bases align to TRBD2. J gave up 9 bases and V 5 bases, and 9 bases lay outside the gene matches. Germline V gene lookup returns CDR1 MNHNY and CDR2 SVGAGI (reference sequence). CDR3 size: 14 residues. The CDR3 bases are TGTGCCAGCAGTCCTCGGGGGGGGATCGGTGAGCAGTTCTTC. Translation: CASSPRGGIGEQFF.

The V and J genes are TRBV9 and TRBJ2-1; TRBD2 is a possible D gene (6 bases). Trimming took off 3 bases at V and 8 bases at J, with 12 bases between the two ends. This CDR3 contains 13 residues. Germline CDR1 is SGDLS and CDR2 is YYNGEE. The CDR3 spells CASSGGGNHEQFF. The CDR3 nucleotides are TGTGCCAGCAGCGGTGGGGGGAATCATGAGCAGTTCTTC.

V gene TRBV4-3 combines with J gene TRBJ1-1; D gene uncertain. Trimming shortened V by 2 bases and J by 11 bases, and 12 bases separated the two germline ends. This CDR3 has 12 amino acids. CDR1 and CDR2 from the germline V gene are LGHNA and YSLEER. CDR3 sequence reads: CASSQMGSSAFF. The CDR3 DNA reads TGCGCCAGCAGCCAAATGGGCAGCTCCGCTTTCTTT.

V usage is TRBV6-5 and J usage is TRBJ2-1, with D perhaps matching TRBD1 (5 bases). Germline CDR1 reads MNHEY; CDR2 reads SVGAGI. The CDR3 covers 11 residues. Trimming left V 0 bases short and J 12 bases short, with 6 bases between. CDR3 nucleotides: TGTGCCAGCAGTTACTCAGGGGCGCAGTTCTTC. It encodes CASSYSGAQFF.

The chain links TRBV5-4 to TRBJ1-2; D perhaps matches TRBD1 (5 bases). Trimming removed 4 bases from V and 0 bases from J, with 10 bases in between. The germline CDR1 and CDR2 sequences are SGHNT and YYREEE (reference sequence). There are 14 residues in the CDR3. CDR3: CASSPMTANYGYTF. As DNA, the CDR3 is TGTGCCAGCAGCCCCATGACAGCTAACTATGGCTACACCTTC.

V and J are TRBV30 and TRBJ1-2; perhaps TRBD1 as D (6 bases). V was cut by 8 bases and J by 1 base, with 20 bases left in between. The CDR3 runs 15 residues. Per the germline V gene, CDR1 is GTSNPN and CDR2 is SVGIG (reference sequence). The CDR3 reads CAGGAGAGRNYGYTF. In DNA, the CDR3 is TGTGCCGGAGGGGCGGGGGCAGGACGTAACTATGGCTACACCTTC.

CDR3 coding DNA: TGTGCCAGCAGTTACTCGGACAGACCCTACTATGGCTACACCTTC. This gives the protein CASSYSDRPYYGYTF. The chain employs TRBV6-5 and TRBJ1-2; TRBD1 might be the D (6 bases). The CDR3 consists of 15 residues. CDR1 and CDR2 from the germline V gene are MNHEY and SVGAGI. V lost 0 bases and J lost 3, with 11 bases in between.

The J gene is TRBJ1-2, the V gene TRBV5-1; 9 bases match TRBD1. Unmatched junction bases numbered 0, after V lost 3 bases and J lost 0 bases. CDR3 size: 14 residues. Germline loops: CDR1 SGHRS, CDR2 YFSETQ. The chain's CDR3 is CASSWDRANYGYTF. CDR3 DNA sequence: TGCGCCAGCAGCTGGGACAGGGCTAACTATGGCTACACCTTC.

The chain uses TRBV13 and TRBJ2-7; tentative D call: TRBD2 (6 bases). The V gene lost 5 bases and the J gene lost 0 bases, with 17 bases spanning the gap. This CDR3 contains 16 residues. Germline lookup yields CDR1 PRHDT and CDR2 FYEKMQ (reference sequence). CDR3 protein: CASSPPTGESSYEQYF. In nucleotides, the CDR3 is TGTGCCAGCAGCCCCCCAACGGGGGAGAGCTCCTACGAGCAGTACTTC.

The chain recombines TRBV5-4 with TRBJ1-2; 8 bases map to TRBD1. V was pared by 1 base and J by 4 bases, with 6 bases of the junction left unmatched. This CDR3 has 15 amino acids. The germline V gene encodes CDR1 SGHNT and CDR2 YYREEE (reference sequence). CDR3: CASSLKQGGIYGYTF. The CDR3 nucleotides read TGTGCCAGCAGCTTGAAACAGGGGGGTATCTATGGCTACACCTTC.

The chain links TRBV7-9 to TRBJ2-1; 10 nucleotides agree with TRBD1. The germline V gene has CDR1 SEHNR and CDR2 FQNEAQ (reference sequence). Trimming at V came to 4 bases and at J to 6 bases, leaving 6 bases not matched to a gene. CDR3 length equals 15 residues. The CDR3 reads CASSYTGQGINEQFF. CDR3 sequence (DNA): TGTGCCAGCAGCTACACGGGACAGGGGATCAATGAGCAGTTCTTC.

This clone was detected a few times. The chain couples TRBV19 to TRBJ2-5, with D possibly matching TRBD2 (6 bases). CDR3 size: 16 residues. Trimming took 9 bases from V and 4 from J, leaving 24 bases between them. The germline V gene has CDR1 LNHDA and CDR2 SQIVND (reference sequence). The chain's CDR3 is CASQMTWRGPGETQYF. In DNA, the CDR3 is TGTGCCAGCCAAATGACCTGGAGGGGTCCCGGAGAGACCCAGTACTTC. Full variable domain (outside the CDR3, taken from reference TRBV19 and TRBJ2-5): DGGITQSPKYLFRKEGQNVTLSCEQNLNHDAMYWYRQDPGQGLRLIYYSQIVNDFQKGDIAEGYSVSREKKESFPLTVTSAQKNPTAFYLCASQMTWRGPGETQYFGPGTRLLVL.

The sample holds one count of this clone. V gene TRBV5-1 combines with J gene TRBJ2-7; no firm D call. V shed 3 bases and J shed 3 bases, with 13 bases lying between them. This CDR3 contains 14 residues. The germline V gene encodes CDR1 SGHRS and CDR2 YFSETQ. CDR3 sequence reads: CASSSGSNNYEQYF. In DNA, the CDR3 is TGCGCCAGCAGCTCCGGGTCCAACAACTACGAGCAGTACTTC.

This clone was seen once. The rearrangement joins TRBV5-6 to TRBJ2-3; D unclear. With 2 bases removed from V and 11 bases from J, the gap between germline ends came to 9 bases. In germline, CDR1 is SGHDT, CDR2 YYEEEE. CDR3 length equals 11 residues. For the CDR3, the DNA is TGTGCCAGCAGCTTCGTCGAGCAGCAGTATTTT. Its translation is CASSFVEQQYF.

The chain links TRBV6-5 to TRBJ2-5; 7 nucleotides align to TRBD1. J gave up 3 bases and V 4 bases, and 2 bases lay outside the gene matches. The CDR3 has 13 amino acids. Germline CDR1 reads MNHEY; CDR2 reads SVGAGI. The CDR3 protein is CASSFDREETQYF. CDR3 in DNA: TGTGCCAGCAGTTTCGACAGGGAAGAGACCCAGTACTTC.

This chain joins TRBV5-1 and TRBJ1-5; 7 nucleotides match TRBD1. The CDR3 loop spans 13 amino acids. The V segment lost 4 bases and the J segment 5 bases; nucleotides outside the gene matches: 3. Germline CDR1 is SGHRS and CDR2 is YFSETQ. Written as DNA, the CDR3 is TGCGCCAGCAGCCTCCAGGGGGATCAGCCCCAGCATTTT. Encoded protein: CASSLQGDQPQHF.

CDR3 loop: CASSYLNLDSGYTF. In nucleotides, the CDR3 is TGTGCCAGCAGTTACCTAAATTTGGACAGTGGCTACACCTTC. The chain couples TRBV6-5 to TRBJ1-2; tentative D call: TRBD1 (6 bases). Trimming pared 2 bases from V and 7 bases from J, leaving 14 bases between. Germline V gene data show CDR1 as MNHEY and CDR2 as SVGAGI. CDR3 length equals 14 residues.

CDR3 in amino acids: CASSLELSEQYF. Here the CDR3 DNA reads TGTGCCAGCAGTTTAGAACTAAGCGAGCAGTACTTC. The J gene is TRBJ2-7, the V gene TRBV28, with no clear D. Between the trimmed V and J ends, which lost 2 bases and 6 bases, there was a span of 8 bases. This CDR3 is built from 12 residues. Germline V gene sequence: CDR1 MDHEN, CDR2 SYDVKM.

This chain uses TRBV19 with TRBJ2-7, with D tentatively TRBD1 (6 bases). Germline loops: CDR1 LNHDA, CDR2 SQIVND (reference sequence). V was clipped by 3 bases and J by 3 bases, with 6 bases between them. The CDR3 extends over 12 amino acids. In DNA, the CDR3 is TGTGCCAGTAGTATGGACAGCTACGAGCAGTACTTC. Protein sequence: CASSMDSYEQYF.

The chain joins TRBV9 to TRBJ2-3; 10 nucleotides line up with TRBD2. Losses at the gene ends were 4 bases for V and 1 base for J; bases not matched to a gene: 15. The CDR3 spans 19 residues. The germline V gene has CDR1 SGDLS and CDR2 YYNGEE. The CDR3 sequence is CASSRLLIAGGVGTDTQYF. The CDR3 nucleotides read TGTGCCAGCAGCCGTCTGTTAATAGCGGGAGGTGTCGGCACAGATACGCAGTATTTT.

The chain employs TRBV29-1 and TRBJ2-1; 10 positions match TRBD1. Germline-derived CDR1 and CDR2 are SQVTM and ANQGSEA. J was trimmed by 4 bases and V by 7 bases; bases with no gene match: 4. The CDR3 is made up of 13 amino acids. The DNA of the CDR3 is TGCAGCGGGGGGGGACAGGGGTACAATGAGCAGTTCTTC. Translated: CSGGGQGYNEQFF.

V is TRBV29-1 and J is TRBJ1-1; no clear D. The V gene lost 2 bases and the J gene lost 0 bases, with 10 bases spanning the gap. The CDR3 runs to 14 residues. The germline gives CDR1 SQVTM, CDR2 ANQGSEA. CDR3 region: CSVENWSVNTEAFF. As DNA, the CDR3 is TGCAGCGTTGAAAATTGGTCAGTGAACACTGAAGCTTTCTTT.

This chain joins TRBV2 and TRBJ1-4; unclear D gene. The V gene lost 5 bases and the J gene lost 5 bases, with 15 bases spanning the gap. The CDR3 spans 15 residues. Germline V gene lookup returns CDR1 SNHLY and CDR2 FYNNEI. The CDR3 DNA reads TGTGCCAGCAGTTTCCCCGGGTCGAAGAATGAAAAACTGTTTTTT. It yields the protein CASSFPGSKNEKLFF.

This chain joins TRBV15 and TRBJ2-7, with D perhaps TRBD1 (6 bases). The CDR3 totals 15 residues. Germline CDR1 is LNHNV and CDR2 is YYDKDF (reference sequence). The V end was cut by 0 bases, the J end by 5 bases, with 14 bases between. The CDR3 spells CATSRDPTGIDEQYF. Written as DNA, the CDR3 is TGTGCCACCAGCAGAGACCCTACAGGGATTGACGAGCAGTACTTC.